The 20 T cell receptor beta chains below were found in one sample sequenced in a study of blood T cell repertoires in COVID-19. The assay was immunoSEQ multiplex PCR, and TCRdb's table has in-frame clones only and misses some. The top ten hold 8% to 13% of the sample, which has around 360,000 clones, around 87% seen once. The sample was peripheral blood. The receptor source for this set is a woman aged 25 to 39 with COVID-19, enrolled during active disease.

The chain uses TRBV19 and TRBJ2-5; D unclear. V lost 3 bases to trimming and J lost 4 bases, with 6 bases between them. Germline assignment: CDR1 LNHDA and CDR2 SQIVND (reference sequence). CDR3 size: 12 residues. DNA of the CDR3: TGTGCCAGTAGTATCATCGGAGAGACCCAGTACTTC. Its protein is CASSIIGETQYF.

The genes are TRBV12-3 or TRBV12-4 and TRBJ1-1, with D possibly TRBD1 on 5 matching bases. The CDR3 contains 12 residues. The ends were cut back, 8 bases at V and 6 bases at J, with 13 bases in the middle. CDR3 nucleotides: TGTGCCAGCTGTCCAGACAGCTCTGAAGCTTTCTTT. Translation gives CASCPDSSEAFF.

The chain has TRBV19 and TRBJ2-7; TRBD1 aligns across 9 bases. V lost 6 bases, J lost 6 bases, and 3 bases stayed unmatched. In germline, CDR1 is LNHDA, CDR2 SQIVND (reference sequence). The CDR3 length is 12 residues. CDR3 amino acids: CASSLDRGEQYF. In DNA form, the CDR3 reads TGTGCCAGTAGCCTGGACAGGGGCGAGCAGTACTTC.

This clone has a single count. The chain combines TRBV19 with TRBJ1-4, with TRBD1 matching over 9 bases. Trimming removed 7 bases from V and 8 bases from J; junction bases left unmatched: 14. CDR3 length equals 16 residues. Germline values: CDR1 LNHDA, CDR2 SQIVND (reference sequence). This CDR3 reads CASKRYDRGEKEKLFF. DNA of the CDR3: TGTGCCAGTAAGCGGTACGACAGGGGGGAAAAGGAAAAACTGTTTTTT. The complete variable domain, with remaining parts taken from reference TRBV19 and TRBJ1-4, reads DGGITQSPKYLFRKEGQNVTLSCEQNLNHDAMYWYRQDPGQGLRLIYYSQIVNDFQKGDIAEGYSVSREKKESFPLTVTSAQKNPTAFYLCASKRYDRGEKEKLFFGSGTQLSVL.

Regarding this clone: One end of the junction is discordant with germline, which a read error may explain. The chain combines TRBV12-3 or TRBV12-4 with TRBJ2-6, with D maybe TRBD1 (5 bases). The CDR3 has 13 amino acids. The CDR3 protein is CASSPLLPGAKAF. In nucleotides, the CDR3 is TGTGCCAGCAGCCCGCTGCTGCCTGGGGCCAAGGCTTTC.

This chain joins TRBV7-9 and TRBJ1-1; D gene unclear. CDR1 and CDR2 (germline): SEHNR, FQNEAQ (reference sequence). The CDR3 runs to 14 residues. Trimming removed 1 base at V and 0 bases at J, with 6 bases between. As DNA, the CDR3 is TGTGCCAGCAGCTTAGGGCCAATGAACACTGAAGCTTTCTTT. Residues: CASSLGPMNTEAFF. Drawing the rest from reference TRBV7-9 and TRBJ1-1, the complete variable domain is DTGVSQNPRHKITKRGQNVTFRCDPISEHNRLYWYRQTLGQGPEFLTYFQNEAQLEKSRLLSDRFSAERPKGSFSTLEIQRTEQGDSAMYLCASSLGPMNTEAFFGQGTRLTVV.

The CDR3 loop is CAWIAGDRNIQYF. CDR3 in DNA: TGTGCCTGGATTGCGGGAGATCGGAACATTCAGTACTTC. The V gene is TRBV30, the J gene TRBJ2-4; 7 nucleotides agree with TRBD2. Trimming took 4 bases from V and 7 from J; bases not matched to a gene: 7. Germline values: CDR1 GTSNPN, CDR2 SVGIG (reference sequence). This CDR3 is built from 13 residues.

The V gene is TRBV19, the J gene TRBJ1-4; weak D call: TRBD1 (6 bases). The CDR3 runs 13 residues. CDR1 is LNHDA and CDR2 is SQIVND in the germline V gene (reference sequence). Trimming took off 9 bases at V and 3 bases at J, with 11 bases between the two ends. CDR3 protein: CASQGRSNEKLFF. Here the CDR3 DNA reads TGTGCCAGCCAGGGGCGGTCTAATGAAAAACTGTTTTTT.

The V call is TRBV5-1, the J call TRBJ2-5, with D possibly TRBD1 on 6 matching bases. V lost 0 bases and J lost 2, with 11 bases in between. The CDR3 extends over 15 amino acids. Germline values: CDR1 SGHRS, CDR2 YFSETQ. CDR3 residues: CASSLGRGQQETQYF. The CDR3 DNA sequence: TGCGCCAGCAGCTTGGGGCGAGGACAGCAAGAGACCCAGTACTTC. The variable domain in full, with the rest retrieved from reference TRBV5-1 and TRBJ2-5, is KAGVTQTPRYLIKTRGQQVTLSCSPISGHRSVSWYQQTPGQGLQFLFEYFSETQRNKGNFPGRFSGRQFSNSRSEMNVSTLELGDSALYLCASSLGRGQQETQYFGPGTRLLVL.

This chain links TRBV18 with TRBJ1-2, with D unclear. Trimming left V 4 bases short and J 4 bases short, with 19 bases between. The CDR3 consists of 16 residues. Germline loops: CDR1 KGHSH, CDR2 LQKENI. The CDR3 sequence is CASSQRTATGFYGYTF. The DNA for the CDR3 is TGTGCCAGCTCACAGAGGACGGCCACGGGATTCTATGGCTACACCTTC.

This rearrangement joins TRBV10-3 to TRBJ2-7, with TRBD2 identical over 10 bases. This CDR3 is 18 amino acids long. Germline V gives CDR1 ENHRY, CDR2 SYGVKD. The V gene end was trimmed by 4 bases and the J gene end by 5 bases; junction bases not matched to a gene: 17. This CDR3 is CAISVRGHGLAGVNEQYF. In nucleotides, the CDR3 is TGTGCCATCAGTGTTCGGGGTCACGGGCTAGCGGGAGTAAACGAGCAGTACTTC.

The chain recombines TRBV10-3 with TRBJ1-2; 9 positions match TRBD1. J lost 3 bases, V lost 11 bases, and 7 bases had no gene match. This CDR3 contains 13 residues. CDR1 ENHRY and CDR2 SYGVKD come from the germline V gene. The CDR3 loop is CAVQGAADYGYTF. CDR3 DNA sequence: TGTGCCGTACAGGGGGCGGCCGACTATGGCTACACCTTC.

V usage is TRBV29-1 and J usage is TRBJ2-7; D possibly corresponds to TRBD1 (6 bases). The CDR3 consists of 12 residues. V lost 7 bases, J lost 9 bases, and 19 bases lay in between. From germline, CDR1 is SQVTM and CDR2 ANQGSEA. CDR3 amino acids: CSAIRTDSAQYF. The DNA of the CDR3 is TGCAGCGCCATTAGGACAGACTCCGCGCAGTACTTC.

The CDR3 loop reads CASSQDWDNRNIQYF. CDR3 nucleotide sequence: TGTGCCAGCAGCCAAGACTGGGACAACAGAAACATTCAGTACTTC. The gene calls are TRBV3-1 (or the pseudogene TRBV3-2) and TRBJ2-4; tentatively, D is TRBD1 (6 bases). Deletions cut 0 bases from V and 6 bases from J, with 12 bases between. Germline V gene sequence: CDR1 LGHDT, CDR2 YNNKEL (reference sequence). This CDR3 has 15 amino acids.

The rearrangement links TRBV18 to TRBJ1-2, with a tentative D call TRBD1 (5 bases). Germline values: CDR1 KGHSH, CDR2 LQKENI. V was clipped by 5 bases and J by 6 bases, with 28 bases between them. The CDR3 consists of 18 residues. DNA for the CDR3: TGTGCCAGCTCAGCCCGCATTTCGCAGGGTAGGGTATTAGATGGCTACACCTTC. This gives the protein CASSARISQGRVLDGYTF.

The chain carries TRBV4-1 and TRBJ2-3; maybe TRBD2 (5 bases). CDR3 size: 16 residues. V was clipped by 1 base and J by 1 base, with 12 bases between them. From germline, CDR1 is MGHRA and CDR2 YSYEKL. CDR3 coding DNA: TGCGCCAGCAGCCAAGTCGAAGGTAGCGGCACAGATACGCAGTATTTT. Its translation: CASSQVEGSGTDTQYF.

This sequence joins TRBV28 and TRBJ1-5; 11 nucleotides align to TRBD1. Germline trimming cut 6 bases from V and 5 bases from J; bases unmatched to any gene: 9. Germline CDR1 reads MDHEN; CDR2 reads SYDVKM. CDR3 length: 16 residues. The CDR3 spells CASRTWGQGVDQPQHF. The CDR3 DNA is TGTGCCAGCAGGACCTGGGGACAGGGGGTGGATCAGCCCCAGCATTTT.

The rearrangement uses TRBV3-1 (or the pseudogene TRBV3-2) and TRBJ2-3; 10 bases line up with TRBD2. CDR1 and CDR2 (germline): LGHDT, YNNKEL (reference sequence). Trimming removed 5 bases from V and 8 bases from J; junction bases left unmatched: 16. The CDR3 is made up of 17 amino acids. This chain's CDR3 is CASSERGSGRGSGTQYF. Written as DNA, the CDR3 is TGTGCCAGCAGCGAGAGAGGGAGCGGGAGGGGATCGGGTACGCAGTATTTT.

This clone came up a few times. This rearrangement joins TRBV5-5 to TRBJ2-7; 8 positions agree with TRBD2. The trim removed 0 bases at V and 0 bases at J, leaving 5 bases unmatched. Germline loops: CDR1 SGHKS, CDR2 YYEKEE (reference sequence). CDR3 length: 16 residues. The CDR3 nucleotides are TGTGCCAGCAGCTTGGATTTCGGGAGGGCCTCCTACGAGCAGTACTTC. This codes for CASSLDFGRASYEQYF.

The sample holds a few counts of this clone. The chain recombines TRBV2 with TRBJ1-5; tentative D call: TRBD1 (6 bases). V lost 6 bases to trimming and J lost 0 bases, with 9 bases between them. The germline V gene has CDR1 SNHLY and CDR2 FYNNEI. The CDR3 loop spans 14 amino acids. For the CDR3, the DNA is TGTGCCAGCAGAGGGACAAGTAGCAATCAGCCCCAGCATTTT. It encodes CASRGTSSNQPQHF.